The clone carrying this TCR beta chain was detected only a few times. This may come from a read error, since a much larger clone is one base off. The sample belongs to a study of T-cell reconstitution after alpha-beta-depleted transplantation in children. Unique molecular identifiers were incorporated when the TCRbeta library was constructed. TCRdb re-analysed the PCR reads in MiXCR, keeping a single row per CDR3 protein. The sample includes approximately 510,000 distinct CDR3 sequences, around 20% of them seen just once. The origin of this receptor is a human donor who donated a stem cell graft to a child with acute lymphoblastic leukemia. Sequenced here: PBMCs from the stem cell graft donor, sampled from the stem cell graft.

CDR3 DNA sequence: TGTGCCAGCAGCCGAGGGGACTACGAGCAGTACTTC. This translates into CASSRGDYEQYF. The gene calls are TRBV21-1 and TRBJ2-7; the tabulated D call, TRBD1, remains unverified against the DNA. TRBV21-1 is marked as a pseudogene. The CDR3 runs 12 residues.